Below are 13 T cell receptor beta chains sequenced from a single sample in a study of cytomegalovirus exposure and HLA in healthy donors. PCR amplification relied on 60 Vbeta primers (plus 13 Jbeta primers). Using immunoSEQ multiplex PCR, the repertoire was profiled, and TCRdb retains in-frame clones only, with some absent. In the table there are about 150,000 clones, roughly 70% of which are singletons. Sequences were obtained from PBMCs. These receptors came from a young man in good health and CMV-seronegative.

The V and J genes are TRBV9 and TRBJ1-4; D is unresolved. Trimming left V 3 bases short and J 4 bases short, with 16 bases between. The V gene's germline CDR1 is SGDLS and CDR2 YYNGEE. The CDR3 covers 16 residues. CDR3 coding DNA: TGTGCCAGCAGCGCCAGCCTTACCGGGTTTAATGAAAAACTGTTTTTT. Protein sequence: CASSASLTGFNEKLFF.

This clone was recorded a few times. The rearrangement links TRBV28 to TRBJ1-4; D ambiguous. The CDR3 consists of 16 residues. Germline CDR1 and CDR2: MDHEN and SYDVKM. V lost 8 bases and J 5 bases, leaving 21 bases between the germline ends. The CDR3 protein is CASYPLLGGGNEKLFF. In DNA form, the CDR3 reads TGTGCCAGCTATCCCCTCTTAGGTGGAGGGAATGAAAAACTGTTTTTT.

V and J are TRBV29-1 and TRBJ2-7; possible D gene TRBD2, 6 bases. There are 14 residues in the CDR3. The V end was cut by 8 bases, the J end by 2 bases, with 19 bases between. Germline CDR1 reads SQVTM; CDR2 reads ANQGSEA. CDR3 DNA sequence: TGCAGCTGTAAGGGAGGAGCCTCAACCTACGAGCAGTACTTC. It codes for CSCKGGASTYEQYF.

In its sample, this clone was seen a few times. The rearrangement links TRBV4-1 to TRBJ2-7; unclear D gene. The CDR3 runs to 16 residues. Germline-derived CDR1 and CDR2 are MGHRA and YSYEKL. The ends were cut back, 0 bases at V and 2 bases at J, with 14 bases in the middle. The CDR3 loop reads CASSQDNTDTTYEQYF. The CDR3 DNA reads as TGCGCCAGCAGCCAAGATAATACAGATACAACCTACGAGCAGTACTTC.

V is TRBV7-2 and J is TRBJ2-3; a possible D gene is TRBD2 (6 bases). This CDR3 is 19 amino acids long. Germline CDR1 is SGHTA and CDR2 is FQGNSA. V was clipped by 5 bases and J by 5 bases, with 29 bases between them. The CDR3 DNA sequence: TGTGCCAGCAGCCAAGGGGATCTCGGGGCTTCGCGGGACGGAGATACGCAGTATTTT. Protein: CASSQGDLGASRDGDTQYF.

This chain joins TRBV15 and TRBJ2-7; TRBD2 is a possible D gene (6 bases). Germline V gene data show CDR1 as LNHNV and CDR2 as YYDKDF (reference sequence). The V end was cut by 0 bases, the J end by 3 bases, with 12 bases between. CDR3 length equals 15 residues. The CDR3, as DNA: TGTGCCACCAGCAGAGAACGGGGGAACATCTACGAGCAGTACTTC. This sequence encodes CATSRERGNIYEQYF.

The chain recombines TRBV5-1 with TRBJ2-3, with 9 nucleotides matching TRBD2. CDR1 is SGHRS, CDR2 YFSETQ, per germline. CDR3 size: 15 residues. The V and J ends lost 4 bases and 2 bases, in that order; junction bases with no gene match: 5. The CDR3 sequence: CASSRGLANTDTQYF. CDR3 DNA sequence: TGCGCCAGCAGCCGAGGACTAGCGAACACAGATACGCAGTATTTT.

V is TRBV5-1 and J is TRBJ2-7; D is possibly TRBD1 (6 bases). Per the germline V gene, CDR1 is SGHRS and CDR2 is YFSETQ. The CDR3 is made up of 15 amino acids. Deletions cut 0 bases from V and 5 bases from J, with 15 bases between. The CDR3 nucleotides are TGCGCCAGCAGCTTGGCTGGGGCAGGGGTCAACGAGCAGTACTTC. Protein product: CASSLAGAGVNEQYF. Full variable domain (rest looked up from reference TRBV5-1 and TRBJ2-7): KAGVTQTPRYLIKTRGQQVTLSCSPISGHRSVSWYQQTPGQGLQFLFEYFSETQRNKGNFPGRFSGRQFSNSRSEMNVSTLELGDSALYLCASSLAGAGVNEQYFGPGTRLTVT.

The rearrangement links TRBV5-1 to TRBJ2-2; 10 positions agree with TRBD2. The CDR3 loop spans 18 amino acids. V lost 0 bases, J lost 4 bases, and 9 bases stayed unmatched. In germline, CDR1 is SGHRS, CDR2 YFSETQ. CDR3 residues: CASSLDPSGSPPTGELFF. CDR3 DNA sequence: TGCGCCAGCAGCTTGGATCCTAGCGGGAGCCCCCCCACCGGGGAGCTGTTTTTT.

The chain carries TRBV11-2 and TRBJ2-1, with TRBD2 matching over 12 bases. Per germline, CDR1 SGHAT and CDR2 FQNNGV. CDR3 length: 17 residues. With V trimmed by 3 bases and J by 8 bases, 11 bases remained unmatched. The CDR3, as DNA: TGTGCCAGCAGCTTTATCCGGACTAGCGGGATCATCTATGAGCAGTTCTTC. Residues: CASSFIRTSGIIYEQFF.

This rearrangement joins TRBV28 to TRBJ2-3, with 7 bases identical to TRBD1. Per germline, CDR1 MDHEN and CDR2 SYDVKM. The CDR3 runs 16 residues. V shed 3 bases, J shed 4 bases, and the junction held 10 bases outside the gene matches. The CDR3 nucleotides are TGTGCCAGCAGTTTCTCAGGGGGTTTGAGAGCAGATACGCAGTATTTT. Its translation is CASSFSGGLRADTQYF.

This clone was detected only once. DNA for the CDR3: TGTGCCAGCTCACCTATCCAGGGGAGGGGATACAATGAGCAGTTCTTC. It codes for CASSPIQGRGYNEQFF. The J gene is TRBJ2-1, the V gene TRBV18, with D possibly matching TRBD2 (7 bases). CDR3 length: 16 amino acids. V was trimmed by 3 bases and J by 4 bases, leaving 16 bases between them. Looked up from germline, CDR1 is KGHSH and CDR2 is LQKENI.

The rearrangement joins TRBV5-1 to TRBJ2-5; 12 nucleotides line up with TRBD2. With 6 bases clipped from V and 9 bases from J, the junction kept 18 bases outside the gene matches. Germline V gene data show CDR1 as SGHRS and CDR2 as YFSETQ. The CDR3 sequence is 17 residues long. The CDR3 here is CASTSPGLAGGRSAQYF. In DNA, the CDR3 is TGCGCCAGCACCAGCCCCGGCCTAGCGGGGGGGCGGAGTGCCCAGTACTTC.